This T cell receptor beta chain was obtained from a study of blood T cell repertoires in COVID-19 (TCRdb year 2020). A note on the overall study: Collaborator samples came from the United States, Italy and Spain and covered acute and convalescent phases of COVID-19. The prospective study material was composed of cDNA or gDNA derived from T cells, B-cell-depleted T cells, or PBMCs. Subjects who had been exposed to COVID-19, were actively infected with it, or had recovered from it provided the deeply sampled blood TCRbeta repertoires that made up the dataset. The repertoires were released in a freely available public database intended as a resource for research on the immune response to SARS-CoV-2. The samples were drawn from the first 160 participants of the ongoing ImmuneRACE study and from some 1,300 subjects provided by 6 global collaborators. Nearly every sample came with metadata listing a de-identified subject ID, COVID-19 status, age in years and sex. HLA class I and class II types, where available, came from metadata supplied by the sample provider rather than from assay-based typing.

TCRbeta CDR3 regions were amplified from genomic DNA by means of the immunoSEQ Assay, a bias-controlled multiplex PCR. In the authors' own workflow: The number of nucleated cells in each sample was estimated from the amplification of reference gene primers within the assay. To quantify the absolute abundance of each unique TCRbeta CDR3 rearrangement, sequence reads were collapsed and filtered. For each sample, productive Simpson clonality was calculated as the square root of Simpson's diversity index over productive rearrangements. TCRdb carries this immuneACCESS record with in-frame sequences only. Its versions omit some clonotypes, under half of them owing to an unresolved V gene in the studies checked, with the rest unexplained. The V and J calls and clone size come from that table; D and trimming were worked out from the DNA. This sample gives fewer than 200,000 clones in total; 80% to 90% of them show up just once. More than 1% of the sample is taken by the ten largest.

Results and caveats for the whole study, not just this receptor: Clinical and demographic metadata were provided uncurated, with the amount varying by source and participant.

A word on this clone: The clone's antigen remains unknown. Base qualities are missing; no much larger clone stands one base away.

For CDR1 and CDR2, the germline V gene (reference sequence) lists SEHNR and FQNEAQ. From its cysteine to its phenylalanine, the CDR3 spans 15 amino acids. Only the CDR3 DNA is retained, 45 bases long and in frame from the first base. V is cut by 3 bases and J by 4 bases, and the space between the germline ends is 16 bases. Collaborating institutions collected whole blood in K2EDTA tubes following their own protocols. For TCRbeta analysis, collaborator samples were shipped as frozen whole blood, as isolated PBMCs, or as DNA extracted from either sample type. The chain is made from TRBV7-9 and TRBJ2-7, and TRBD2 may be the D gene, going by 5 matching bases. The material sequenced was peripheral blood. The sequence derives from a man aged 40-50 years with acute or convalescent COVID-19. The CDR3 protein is CASSFYEGSHYEQYF. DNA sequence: TGTGCCAGCAGCTTTTATGAGGGATCCCATTACGAGCAGTACTTC.